A single sample gave rise to the 11 T cell receptor beta chains below, sequenced in a study of Graves' ophthalmopathy and Graves' hyperthyroidism. Amplified TCR beta CDR3 regions were obtained using RNA transcripts as template. HTBI primers were used in a first-round RT-PCR, which preceded a second-round multiplex PCR. TCRdb independently ran MiXCR on the multiplex PCR reads; one entry per CDR3 protein. The sample has fewer than 600,000 distinct CDR3 sequences; over 13% are singletons. Material for sequencing was blood. These receptors were taken from a woman aged 30 to 39 with Graves' ophthalmopathy.

V gene TRBV9 combines with J gene TRBJ2-7; 8 nucleotides agree with TRBD2. V shed 4 bases, J shed 2 bases, and the junction held 8 bases outside the gene matches. Germline CDR1 and CDR2: SGDLS and YYNGEE. This CDR3 spans 15 amino acids. The CDR3 sequence is CASSPGTSIPYEQYF. CDR3 coding DNA: TGTGCCAGCAGCCCCGGGACTAGTATCCCCTACGAGCAGTACTTC.

In this sample, this clonotype turned up many times. This chain connects TRBV6-1 to TRBJ1-2; the D is unclear. Germline values: CDR1 MNHNS, CDR2 SASEGT. V was pared by 5 bases and J by 10 bases, with 20 bases between. The CDR3 consists of 14 residues. Here the CDR3 DNA reads TGTGCCAGCAGTCCATTTGGTCCTCCTAGTCCCTACACCTTC. Its protein is CASSPFGPPSPYTF.

This chain joins TRBV6-1 and TRBJ2-5; 10 bases map to TRBD1. The CDR3 extends over 15 amino acids. V shed 6 bases and J 6 bases; nucleotides not matched to a gene: 10. CDR1 and CDR2 from the germline V gene are MNHNS and SASEGT. The CDR3 DNA sequence: TGTGCCAGCAGGCCTATACGGACAGGGGGAAAGACCCAGTACTTC. Encoded protein: CASRPIRTGGKTQYF.

The chain links TRBV13 to TRBJ2-7, with TRBD2 matching 14 bases. From germline, CDR1 is PRHDT and CDR2 FYEKMQ (reference sequence). The trim removed 5 bases at V and 5 bases at J, leaving 5 bases unmatched. The CDR3 is 15 residues long. The CDR3 sequence is CASSPGLAGGDEQYF. In DNA, the CDR3 is TGTGCCAGCAGCCCCGGACTAGCGGGAGGAGACGAGCAGTACTTC.

The V and J genes are TRBV29-1 and TRBJ2-2, with 7 bases aligning to TRBD1. Germline loops: CDR1 SQVTM, CDR2 ANQGSEA. V gave up 7 bases and J gave up 2 bases; unmatched junction bases: 7. The CDR3 extends over 14 amino acids. The chain's CDR3 is CSGYRQGNTGELFF. In nucleotides, the CDR3 is TGCAGCGGGTACAGACAGGGCAACACCGGGGAGCTGTTTTTT.

The chain recombines TRBV12-3 or TRBV12-4 with TRBJ2-2; D possibly corresponds to TRBD2 (6 bases). The CDR3 sequence is 15 residues long. V shed 5 bases and J shed 4 bases, with 14 bases lying between them. CDR3 sequence reads: CASSLLGDSTGELFF. DNA of the CDR3: TGTGCCAGCAGTCTCTTGGGGGACTCCACCGGGGAGCTGTTTTTT.

The V and J genes are TRBV20-1 and TRBJ2-5, with 11 bases identical to TRBD1. There are 14 residues in the CDR3. CDR1 and CDR2 from the germline V gene are DFQATT and SNEGSKA (reference sequence). V was pared by 5 bases and J by 9 bases, with 11 bases of the junction left unmatched. The CDR3 here is CSAPGQGGLGAQYF. DNA for the CDR3: TGCAGTGCTCCGGGACAGGGGGGACTTGGGGCCCAGTACTTC.

As regards this clonotype: An end of the junction differs from the germline gene, which may be a read error. This chain uses TRBV20-1 with TRBJ2-7; D perhaps matches TRBD2 (6 bases). This CDR3 has 14 residues. CDR1 and CDR2 from the germline V gene are DFQATT and SNEGSKA (reference sequence). This CDR3 reads CSARNGRQSYEHYF. DNA of the CDR3: TGCAGTGCTAGAAACGGGAGACAATCCTACGAGCACTACTTC.

In its sample, this clonotype was seen many times. CDR3 DNA: TGTGCCAGCAGTTTAAAGCCGGGAGAGGAGGAGACCCAGTACTTC. It codes for CASSLKPGEEETQYF. This chain joins TRBV28 and TRBJ2-5; D is perhaps TRBD2 (6 bases). The CDR3 runs to 15 residues. Trimming cost V 2 bases and J 5 bases, with 15 bases left between them. CDR1 is MDHEN, CDR2 SYDVKM, per germline.

In this sample, this clonotype turned up many times. The chain combines TRBV11-2 with TRBJ2-2; 7 nucleotides align to TRBD2. The ends lost 5 bases at V and 2 bases at J; junction bases unmatched: 8. The CDR3 totals 16 residues. The germline V gene encodes CDR1 SGHAT and CDR2 FQNNGV. The CDR3 DNA reads TGTGCCAGCAGCCCATTAGCGGGTACTAACACCGGGGAGCTGTTTTTT. Its protein is CASSPLAGTNTGELFF.

This clonotype was found once. The V gene is TRBV6-2 or TRBV6-3, the J gene TRBJ2-7, with D possibly matching TRBD2 (5 bases). This CDR3 has 12 residues. The germline CDR1 and CDR2 sequences are MNHEY and SVGEGT. Trimming cost V 8 bases and J 2 bases, with 10 bases left between them. The CDR3 nucleotides read TGTGCCAGCCGCTCGGGAACCTACGAGCAGTACTTC. Its protein is CASRSGTYEQYF.